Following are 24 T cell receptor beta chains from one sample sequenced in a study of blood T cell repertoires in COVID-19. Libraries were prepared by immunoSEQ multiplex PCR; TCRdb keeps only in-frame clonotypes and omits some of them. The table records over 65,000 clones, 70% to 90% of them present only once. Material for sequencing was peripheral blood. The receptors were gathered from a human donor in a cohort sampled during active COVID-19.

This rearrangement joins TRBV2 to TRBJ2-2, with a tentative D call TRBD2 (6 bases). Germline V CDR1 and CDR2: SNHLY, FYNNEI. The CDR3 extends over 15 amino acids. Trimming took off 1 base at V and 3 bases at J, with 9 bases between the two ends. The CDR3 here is CASSEGVADTGELFF. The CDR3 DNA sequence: TGTGCCAGCAGTGAAGGGGTAGCGGACACCGGGGAGCTGTTTTTT.

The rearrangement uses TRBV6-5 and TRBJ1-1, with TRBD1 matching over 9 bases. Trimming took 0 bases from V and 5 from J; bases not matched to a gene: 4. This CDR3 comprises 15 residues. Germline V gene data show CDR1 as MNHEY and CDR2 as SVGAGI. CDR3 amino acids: CASSYSGTGKTEAFF. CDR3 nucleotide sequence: TGTGCCAGCAGTTACTCGGGGACAGGGAAGACTGAAGCTTTCTTT.

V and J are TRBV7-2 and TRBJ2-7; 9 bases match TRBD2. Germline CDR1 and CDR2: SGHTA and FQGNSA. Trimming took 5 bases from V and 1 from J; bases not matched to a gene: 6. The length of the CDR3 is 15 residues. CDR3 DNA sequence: TGTGCCAGCAGCCTTAGCGGGGGCGTTTCCTACGAGCAGTACTTC. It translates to CASSLSGGVSYEQYF.

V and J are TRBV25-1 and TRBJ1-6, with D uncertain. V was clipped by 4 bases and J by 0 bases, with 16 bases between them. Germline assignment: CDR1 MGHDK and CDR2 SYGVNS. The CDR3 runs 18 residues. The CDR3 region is CASSAGVGYSSYNSPLHF. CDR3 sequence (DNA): TGTGCCAGCAGTGCTGGAGTCGGATATAGCTCCTATAATTCACCCCTCCACTTT.

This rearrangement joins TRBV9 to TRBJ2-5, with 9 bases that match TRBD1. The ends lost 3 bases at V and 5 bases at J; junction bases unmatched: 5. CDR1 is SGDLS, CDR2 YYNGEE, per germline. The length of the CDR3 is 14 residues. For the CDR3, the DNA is TGTGCCAGCAGCGCCGGGACAGGGCGGGAGACCCAGTACTTC. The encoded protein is CASSAGTGRETQYF.

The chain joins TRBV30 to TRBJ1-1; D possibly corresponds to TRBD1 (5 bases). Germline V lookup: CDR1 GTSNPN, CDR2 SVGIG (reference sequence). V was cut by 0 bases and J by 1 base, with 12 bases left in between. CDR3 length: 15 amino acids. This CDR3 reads CAWSVGQGSNTEAFF. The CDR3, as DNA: TGTGCCTGGAGTGTAGGTCAGGGTTCGAACACTGAAGCTTTCTTT.

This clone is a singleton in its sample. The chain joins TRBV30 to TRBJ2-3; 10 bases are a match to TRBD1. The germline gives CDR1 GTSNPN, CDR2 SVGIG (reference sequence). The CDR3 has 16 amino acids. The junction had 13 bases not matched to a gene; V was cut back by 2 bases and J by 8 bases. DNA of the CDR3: TGTGCCTGGAGTACCGACAGGGGGCGGGAGAGGCGTACGCAGTATTTT. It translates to CAWSTDRGRERRTQYF.

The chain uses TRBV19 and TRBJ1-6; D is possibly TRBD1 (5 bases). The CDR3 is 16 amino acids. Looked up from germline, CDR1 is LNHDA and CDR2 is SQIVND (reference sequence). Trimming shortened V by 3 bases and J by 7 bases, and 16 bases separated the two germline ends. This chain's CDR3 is CASSISRGGWNSPLHF. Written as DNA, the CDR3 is TGTGCCAGTAGTATTTCCCGGGGGGGGTGGAATTCACCCCTCCACTTT.

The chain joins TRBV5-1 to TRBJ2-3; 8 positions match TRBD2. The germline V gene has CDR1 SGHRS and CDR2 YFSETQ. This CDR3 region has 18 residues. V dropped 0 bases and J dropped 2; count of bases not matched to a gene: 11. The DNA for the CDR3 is TGCGCCAGCAGCTTGGGACGGAGTAGCGGGGAATACACAGATACGCAGTATTTT. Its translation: CASSLGRSSGEYTDTQYF.

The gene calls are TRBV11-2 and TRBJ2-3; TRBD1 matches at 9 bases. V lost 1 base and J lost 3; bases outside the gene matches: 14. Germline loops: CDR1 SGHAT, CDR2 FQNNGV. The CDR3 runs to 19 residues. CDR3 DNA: TGTGCCAGCAGCTTAGCCCCGGGACAGGGCTTTGCTTGGACAGATACGCAGTATTTT. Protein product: CASSLAPGQGFAWTDTQYF.

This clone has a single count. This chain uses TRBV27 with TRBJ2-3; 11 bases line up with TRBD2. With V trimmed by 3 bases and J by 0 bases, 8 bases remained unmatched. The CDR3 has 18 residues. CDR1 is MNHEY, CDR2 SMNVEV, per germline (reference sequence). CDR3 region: CASSFYPTSGGSTDTQYF. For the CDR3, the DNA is TGTGCCAGCAGTTTTTACCCCACTAGCGGGGGTAGCACAGATACGCAGTATTTT.

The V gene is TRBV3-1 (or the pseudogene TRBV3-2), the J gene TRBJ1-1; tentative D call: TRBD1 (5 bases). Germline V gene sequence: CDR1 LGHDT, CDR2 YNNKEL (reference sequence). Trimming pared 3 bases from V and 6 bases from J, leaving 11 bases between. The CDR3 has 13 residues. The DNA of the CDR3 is TGTGCCAGCAGCCAGGAGGGACCTTCTGAAGCTTTCTTT. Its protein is CASSQEGPSEAFF.

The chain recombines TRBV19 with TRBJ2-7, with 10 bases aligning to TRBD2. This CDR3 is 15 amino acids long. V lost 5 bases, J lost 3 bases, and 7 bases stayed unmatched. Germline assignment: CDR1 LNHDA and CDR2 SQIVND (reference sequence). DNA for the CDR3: TGTGCCAGTAGTGTCTTAGCGGGGGGCCGCTACGAGCAGTACTTC. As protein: CASSVLAGGRYEQYF.

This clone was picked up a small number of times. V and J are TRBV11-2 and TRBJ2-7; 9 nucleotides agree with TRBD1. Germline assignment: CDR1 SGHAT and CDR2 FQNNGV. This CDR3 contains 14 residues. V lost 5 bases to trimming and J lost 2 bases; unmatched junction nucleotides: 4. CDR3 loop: CASSPGTGPYEQYF. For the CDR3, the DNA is TGTGCCAGCAGCCCGGGGACAGGGCCCTACGAGCAGTACTTC.

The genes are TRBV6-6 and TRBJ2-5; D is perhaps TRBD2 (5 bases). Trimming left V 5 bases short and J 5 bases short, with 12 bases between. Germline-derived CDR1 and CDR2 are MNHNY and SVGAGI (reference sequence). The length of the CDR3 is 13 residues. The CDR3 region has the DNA TGTGCCAGCAGTAGACGGGGTTCGGAGACCCAGTACTTC. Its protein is CASSRRGSETQYF.

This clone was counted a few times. CDR3 nucleotide sequence: TGTGCCAGCAGCATTAGCGGGTTGAGCTCCTACGAGCAGTACTTC. Translated: CASSISGLSSYEQYF. V usage is TRBV7-2 and J usage is TRBJ2-7; 7 bases line up with TRBD2. The CDR3 covers 15 residues. With V trimmed by 5 bases and J by 0 bases, 7 bases remained unmatched. The germline V gene has CDR1 SGHTA and CDR2 FQGNSA.

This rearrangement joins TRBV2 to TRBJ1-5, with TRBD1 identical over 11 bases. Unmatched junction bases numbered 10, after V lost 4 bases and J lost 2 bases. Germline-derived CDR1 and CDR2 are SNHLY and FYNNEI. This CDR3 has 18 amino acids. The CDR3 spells CASSAHRDRGGGNQPQHF. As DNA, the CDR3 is TGTGCCAGCAGTGCCCACCGGGACAGGGGGGGCGGCAATCAGCCCCAGCATTTT.

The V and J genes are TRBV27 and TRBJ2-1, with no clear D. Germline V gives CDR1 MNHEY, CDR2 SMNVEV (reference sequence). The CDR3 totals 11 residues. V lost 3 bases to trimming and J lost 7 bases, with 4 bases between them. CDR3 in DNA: TGTGCCAGCAGTTTCCTTAATGAGCAGTTCTTC. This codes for CASSFLNEQFF.

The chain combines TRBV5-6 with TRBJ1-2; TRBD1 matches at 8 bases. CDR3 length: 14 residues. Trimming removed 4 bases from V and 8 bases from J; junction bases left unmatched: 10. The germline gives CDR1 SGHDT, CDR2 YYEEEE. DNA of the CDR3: TGTGCCAGCAGCACAGGGTCCCACAGGGGGGGCTACACCTTC. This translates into CASSTGSHRGGYTF.

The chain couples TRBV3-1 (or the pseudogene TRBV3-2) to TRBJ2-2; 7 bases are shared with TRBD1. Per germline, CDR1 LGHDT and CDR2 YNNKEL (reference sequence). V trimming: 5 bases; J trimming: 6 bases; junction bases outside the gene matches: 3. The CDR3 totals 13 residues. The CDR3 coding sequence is TGTGCCAGCAGCTACACAGGGGCCGGGGAGCTGTTTTTT. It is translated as CASSYTGAGELFF.

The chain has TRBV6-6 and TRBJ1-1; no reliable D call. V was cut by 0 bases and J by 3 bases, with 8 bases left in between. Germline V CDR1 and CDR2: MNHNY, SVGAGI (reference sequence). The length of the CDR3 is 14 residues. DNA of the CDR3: TGTGCCAGCAGTTACTCTAGTTCGTACACTGAAGCTTTCTTT. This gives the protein CASSYSSSYTEAFF.

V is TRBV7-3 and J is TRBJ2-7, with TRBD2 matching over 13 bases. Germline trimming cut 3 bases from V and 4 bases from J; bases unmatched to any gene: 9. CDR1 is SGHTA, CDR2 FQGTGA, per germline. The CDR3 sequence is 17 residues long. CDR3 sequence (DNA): TGTGCCAGCAGCTTCCAAACTAGCGGGGGGGCCGCGTACGAGCAGTACTTC. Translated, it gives CASSFQTSGGAAYEQYF.

Written as DNA, the CDR3 is TGTGCCAGCAGCCCGCGACTAGCGGGGGGCCTCTCCTACGAGCAGTACTTC. The encoded protein is CASSPRLAGGLSYEQYF. The chain links TRBV14 to TRBJ2-7, with 13 bases fitting TRBD2. J was trimmed by 0 bases and V by 4 bases; bases with no gene match: 6. The CDR3 totals 17 residues. Germline CDR1 and CDR2: SGHDN and FVKESK.

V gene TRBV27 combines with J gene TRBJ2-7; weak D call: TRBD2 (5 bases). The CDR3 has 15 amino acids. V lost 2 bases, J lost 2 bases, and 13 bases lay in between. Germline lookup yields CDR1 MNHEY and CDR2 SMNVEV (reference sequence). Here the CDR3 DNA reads TGTGCCAGCAGTTTAAAGAGCGGTAGCACCTACGAGCAGTACTTC. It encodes CASSLKSGSTYEQYF.